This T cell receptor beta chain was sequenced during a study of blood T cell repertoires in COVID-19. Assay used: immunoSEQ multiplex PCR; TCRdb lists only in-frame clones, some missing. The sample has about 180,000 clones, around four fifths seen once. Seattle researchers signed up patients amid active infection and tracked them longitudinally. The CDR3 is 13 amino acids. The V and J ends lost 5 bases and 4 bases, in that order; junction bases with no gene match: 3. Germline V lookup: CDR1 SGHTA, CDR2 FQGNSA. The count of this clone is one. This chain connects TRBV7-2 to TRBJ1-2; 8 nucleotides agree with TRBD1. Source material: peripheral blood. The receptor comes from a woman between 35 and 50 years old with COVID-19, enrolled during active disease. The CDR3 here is CASSPDRAYGYTF. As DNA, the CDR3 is TGTGCCAGCAGCCCGGACAGGGCCTATGGCTACACCTTC.